These T cell receptor beta chains were read from a single sample in a study of metastatic and nonmetastatic thyroid tumors. TCRdb re-processed the PCR reads through MiXCR. Among about 21,000 clones listed, about 16% were seen once. Sequencing input: blood. The receptors stem from a male donor with papillary thyroid cancer or a benign thyroid nodule (not recorded which). Some clones in this sample may be carry-over from other donors' samples. CDR3s include the opening cysteine and the closing phenylalanine or tryptophan. The D gene is left open where the match is weak. Rows may omit the clone size; those that give it use once, few, many or a size class.

j_call	d_call	v_call	clone_size	cdr3_nt	cdr3_aa
TRBJ2-7	-	TRBV19	many	TGTGCCAGTAGTAACAGGGAATCCTACGAGCAGTACTTC	CASSNRESYEQYF
TRBJ2-7	-	TRBV20-1	many	TGCAGTGCCCTTTCAACCGCAGAGGCTATCTACGAGCAGTACTTC	CSALSTAEAIYEQYF
TRBJ2-3	-	TRBV18	many	TGTGCCAGCTCACCCGACTACACGTCCACAGATACGCAGTATTTT	CASSPDYTSTDTQYF
TRBJ2-3	-	TRBV28	many	TGTGCCAGCCGCTACAGAGGGGGTTTAGGGAGAACGCAGTATTTT	CASRYRGGLGRTQYF
TRBJ1-2	-	TRBV2	many	TGTGCCAGCAGTGATACGGGGGGAGAGGGCTATGGCTACACCTTC	CASSDTGGEGYGYTF
TRBJ2-7	-	TRBV7-9	medium-sized	TGTGCCAGCAGCTTATTTGGGGATACCTACGAGCAGTACTTC	CASSLFGDTYEQYF
TRBJ2-7	TRBD2	TRBV20-1	once	TGCAGTACCAAGCGGGAGAGCTCTACTTTCTACGAGCAGTACTTC	CSTKRESSTFYEQYF
TRBJ2-3	TRBD2	TRBV6-4	medium-sized	TGTGCTACCTCGCCCACTAGCGGAGGCACAGATACGCAGTATTTT	CATSPTSGGTDTQYF
TRBJ2-5	TRBD1	TRBV7-8	-	TGTGCCAGCAGCTCCCGGGACAGGTTTGGGGCGGGGGAGACCCAGTACTTC	CASSSRDRFGAGETQYF
TRBJ2-1	-	TRBV20-1	-	TGCAGTGCTACTGGACCTAGTGGAATGCGGCAGTTCTTC	CSATGPSGMRQFF
TRBJ2-6	-	TRBV10-1	many	TGCGCCACTCGTTGGGGTGGAACTGGGGCCAACGTCCTGACTTTC	CATRWGGTGANVLTF
TRBJ2-7	-	TRBV6-1	few	TGTGCCAGCAGTGGAAGGGGCGAAGGCTACGAGCAGTACTTC	CASSGRGEGYEQYF
TRBJ2-2	TRBD1	TRBV5-8	many	TGTGCCAGCAGCTTGGGACAGGGTTGGACCGGGGAGCTGTTTTTT	CASSLGQGWTGELFF
TRBJ2-5	TRBD2	TRBV20-1	medium-sized	TGCAGTGCTAGAGATCTAGCGGGGTACCAAGAGACCCAGTACTTC	CSARDLAGYQETQYF
TRBJ1-2	-	TRBV6-1	-	TGTGCCAGCCCGAGGGAGATTCGGGATGGCTACACCTTC	CASPREIRDGYTF
TRBJ1-1	-	TRBV19	medium-sized	TGTGCCAGTAGGCCCCGAGGGGGGAGAACTGAAGCTTTCTTT	CASRPRGGRTEAFF
TRBJ1-4	-	TRBV19	medium-sized	TGTGCCAGTAAAAACGGCCCTTATGGGAAACTGTTTTTT	CASKNGPYGKLFF
TRBJ1-1	-	TRBV11-1	-	TGTGCCAGCAGCTTAGCGCTGGGGGGCACTGAAGCTTTCTTT	CASSLALGGTEAFF
TRBJ2-7	-	TRBV6-1	medium-sized	TGTGCCACCATCCCCCCGGGAGAGTCTAACGAGCAGTACTTC	CATIPPGESNEQYF
TRBJ1-5	-	TRBV15	many	TGTGCCACCAGCAGAGAGGCAGCAGATCAGCCCCAGCATTTT	CATSREAADQPQHF
TRBJ2-3	TRBD1	TRBV5-1	once	TGCGCCATCAGCTCCGTACAGGGGACCGATACGCAGTATTTT	CAISSVQGTDTQYF
TRBJ1-1	TRBD1	TRBV18	many	TGTGCCGGCCGACCCCCCAGGGGGAGTTACGGCACTGAAGCTTTCTTT	CAGRPPRGSYGTEAFF
TRBJ2-2	TRBD2	TRBV20-1	-	TGCAGTGCTAGAGATAACAGCGGGAGCAGCGCCGGGGAGCTGTTTTTT	CSARDNSGSSAGELFF
TRBJ2-7	-	TRBV11-3	many	TGTGCCAGCAGCCCGCCCGGGATATCCTACGAGCAGTACTTC	CASSPPGISYEQYF
TRBJ1-1	-	TRBV20-1	many	TGCAGTGCTAGTTGGACAGACTCCGAAGCTTTCTTT	CSASWTDSEAFF
TRBJ2-7	-	TRBV2	few	TGTGCCAGCAGTGAAGTGGAGGGTAGCCGCGAGCAGTACTTC	CASSEVEGSREQYF
TRBJ2-2	TRBD2	TRBV20-1	many	TGCAGTGCTAGAGGGACTAGCGGGAGGGATTACGGGGAGCTGTTTTTT	CSARGTSGRDYGELFF
TRBJ1-2	-	TRBV28	many	TGTGCCAGCAGTTTTGAGGATGGCTACACCTTC	CASSFEDGYTF
TRBJ1-1	-	TRBV19	many	TGTGCCAGTAGTACCTCCTTAACGGCCACTGAAGCTTTCTTT	CASSTSLTATEAFF
TRBJ1-1	-	TRBV10-2	many	TGCGCCAGCAGTGAGTCCGGGGAGGACACTGAAGCTTTCTTT	CASSESGEDTEAFF
TRBJ1-2	-	TRBV24-1	many	TGTGCCACCAGTGCGGGACATGCCTCGCCGGGCCCTACGGACTATGGCTACACCTTC	CATSAGHASPGPTDYGYTF
TRBJ2-5	TRBD2	TRBV11-2	many	TGTGCCAGCAGCTTTAGCGGGAGGGCCGGGGAGACCCAGTACTTC	CASSFSGRAGETQYF
TRBJ1-5	-	TRBV28	few	TGTTCCAGCCACGTGGTGCTCTGTGGGGAAAATCAGCCCCAGCATTTT	CSSHVVLCGENQPQHF
TRBJ2-7	TRBD2	TRBV6-1	few	TGTGCTATTACTAGCGGGGGTCCCTCCTACGAGCAGTACTTC	CAITSGGPSYEQYF
TRBJ2-7	TRBD1	TRBV7-9	-	TGTGCCAGCAGCTTAGCGCTGGACAGGCCCTACGAGCAGTACTTC	CASSLALDRPYEQYF
TRBJ2-7	TRBD2	TRBV6-1	-	TGTGCCAGCGCTGGACTAGCAGGTGGCTACGAGCAGTACTTC	CASAGLAGGYEQYF
TRBJ2-3	-	TRBV11-1	many	TGTGCCAGCAGCTTAGCCAGGGGGGGAGACACAGATACGCAGTATTTT	CASSLARGGDTDTQYF
TRBJ2-3	-	TRBV5-1	many	TGCGCCAGCAGCTTGGATCGGACTCCGAGCACAGATACGCAGTATTTT	CASSLDRTPSTDTQYF
TRBJ1-2	-	TRBV30	-	TGTGCCTGGAGGCAGGACAGCCGCTATGGCTACACCTTC	CAWRQDSRYGYTF
TRBJ1-3	TRBD1	TRBV13	-	TGTGCCAGCAGCGAGGATGGGACAGAACCCTCTGGAAACACCATATATTTT	CASSEDGTEPSGNTIYF
TRBJ1-2	TRBD1	TRBV18	many	TGTGCCAGCTCACCAGGGACAGGCCCCTTTTATGGCTACACCTTC	CASSPGTGPFYGYTF
TRBJ2-2	-	TRBV6-1	many	TGTGCCAGCAGGTCTCTTCTCCAGGGGAATGGCGGGGAGCTGTTTTTT	CASRSLLQGNGGELFF
TRBJ2-1	TRBD2	TRBV20-1	many	TGCAGTGCTATGGGGACTAGCGGTAACTCCTACAATGAGCAGTTCTTC	CSAMGTSGNSYNEQFF
TRBJ2-1	-	TRBV20-1	many	TGCAGTGCTAGCGGTCGGGAGCCGCACGGGGAGCAGTTCTTC	CSASGREPHGEQFF
TRBJ2-7	-	TRBV6-2/TRBV6-3	-	TGTGCCAGCAGTTACTCCCAGACCTACGAGCAGTACTTC	CASSYSQTYEQYF